A single sample is the source of the 10 T cell receptor beta chains below, sequenced in a study of cytomegalovirus exposure and HLA in healthy donors. The PCR ran on 60 Vbeta and 13 Jbeta primers. Profiling relied on immunoSEQ multiplex PCR, and the TCRdb table lists in-frame clones only, not all of them. In the table there are about 180,000 clones, around 80% of which are singletons. Sequenced input: PBMCs. These receptors were collected from a man aged 18 to 35 in good health and CMV-seronegative.

The V gene is TRBV27, the J gene TRBJ1-5, with 11 positions matching TRBD1. After removal of 4 bases from V and 3 bases from J, the junction contained 2 bases not matched to a gene. CDR1 is MNHEY, CDR2 SMNVEV, per germline (reference sequence). The CDR3 is 15 residues long. The CDR3 region is CASSSGQGDNQPQHF. CDR3 in DNA: TGTGCCAGCAGTTCGGGACAGGGGGACAATCAGCCCCAGCATTTT.

The rearrangement uses TRBV18 and TRBJ1-1; D perhaps matches TRBD1 (5 bases). Germline CDR1 and CDR2: KGHSH and LQKENI. V was shortened by 3 bases and J by 4 bases, with 12 bases between the two germline ends. The CDR3 is made up of 14 amino acids. As DNA, the CDR3 is TGTGCCAGCTCACCCAAAGGCGGGGGCACTGAAGCTTTCTTT. Residues: CASSPKGGGTEAFF.

A few counts support this clone. This chain connects TRBV25-1 to TRBJ1-2; 9 bases are a match to TRBD1. CDR1 and CDR2 from the germline V gene are MGHDK and SYGVNS. The CDR3 is made up of 14 amino acids. The ends lost 3 bases at V and 5 bases at J; junction bases unmatched: 4. Here the CDR3 reads CASSDPGQGYGYTF. The CDR3 nucleotides read TGTGCCAGCAGTGACCCGGGACAGGGATATGGCTACACCTTC.

The chain is built from TRBV19 and TRBJ1-2; maybe TRBD1 (5 bases). Germline lookup yields CDR1 LNHDA and CDR2 SQIVND (reference sequence). The germline V and J ends were trimmed by 8 bases and 4 bases, with 8 bases remaining between them. This CDR3 is built from 11 residues. The CDR3 protein is CASRQTYGYTF. CDR3 DNA sequence: TGTGCCAGTCGACAGACCTATGGCTACACCTTC.

The J gene is TRBJ2-3, the V gene TRBV5-1; TRBD2 matches 9 bases. CDR1 is SGHRS and CDR2 is YFSETQ in the germline V gene. CDR3 size: 14 residues. V gave up 10 bases and J gave up 0 bases; unmatched junction bases: 6. CDR3 in DNA: TGCGCCTCATCTAGCGGGGAGAGCACAGATACGCAGTATTTT. Encoded protein: CASSSGESTDTQYF.

The table lists this clone with a count of one. V is TRBV9 and J is TRBJ1-5, with D possibly TRBD1 on 6 matching bases. Trimming pared 5 bases from V and 2 bases from J, leaving 11 bases between. Per the germline V gene, CDR1 is SGDLS and CDR2 is YYNGEE. The CDR3 is 14 residues long. The DNA for the CDR3 is TGTGCCAGCAGTCCAGGGGATCGCAATCAGCCCCAGCATTTT. Encoded protein: CASSPGDRNQPQHF. Combining the CDR3 with reference TRBV9 and TRBJ1-5 gives the whole variable domain DSGVTQTPKHLITATGQRVTLRCSPRSGDLSVYWYQQSLDQGLQFLIQYYNGEERAKGNILERFSAQQFPDLHSELNLSSLELGDSALYFCASSPGDRNQPQHFGDGTRLSIL.

The chain carries TRBV29-1 and TRBJ1-4; perhaps TRBD1 as D (5 bases). Germline lookup yields CDR1 SQVTM and CDR2 ANQGSEA. This CDR3 region has 14 residues. V was shortened by 5 bases and J by 1 base, with 11 bases between the two germline ends. The CDR3 is CSVRAGQTNEKLFF. The CDR3 DNA is TGCAGCGTTCGGGCCGGACAAACTAATGAAAAACTGTTTTTT. The variable domain in full, completed from reference TRBV29-1 and TRBJ1-4, reads SAVISQKPSRDICQRGTSLTIQCQVDSQVTMMFWYRQQPGQSLTLIATANQGSEATYESGFVIDKFPISRPNLTFSTLTVSNMSPEDSSIYLCSVRAGQTNEKLFFGSGTQLSVL.

This chain uses TRBV7-3 with TRBJ2-7, with D maybe TRBD1 (6 bases). This CDR3 region has 14 residues. Per germline, CDR1 SGHTA and CDR2 FQGTGA. Trimming shortened V by 0 bases and J by 5 bases, and 11 bases separated the two germline ends. The CDR3 DNA sequence: TGTGCCAGCAGCTTAACCGGGACAAGCCACGAGCAGTACTTC. This gives the protein CASSLTGTSHEQYF.

This chain links TRBV4-2 with TRBJ2-6; TRBD1 matches 7 bases. Germline V gives CDR1 LGHNA, CDR2 YNFKEQ. Losses at the gene ends were 0 bases for V and 0 bases for J; bases not matched to a gene: 5. The length of the CDR3 is 18 residues. The CDR3 coding sequence is TGTGCCAGCAGCCAAGATTTGGGACAGATCTCTGGGGCCAACGTCCTGACTTTC. Protein product: CASSQDLGQISGANVLTF.

CDR3 in amino acids: CASSSIGTGGTEAFF. In nucleotides, the CDR3 is TGTGCCAGCAGCTCGATTGGGACAGGGGGCACTGAAGCTTTCTTT. This rearrangement joins TRBV7-2 to TRBJ1-1; 11 nucleotides agree with TRBD1. V shed 4 bases, J shed 4 bases, and the junction held 5 bases outside the gene matches. Germline CDR1 SGHTA, CDR2 FQGNSA. The CDR3 contains 15 residues.